This TCR beta chain was identified in a study of CD8+ T cells in alopecia areata. Study background: For treated patients, severity scores reflected the percentage of scalp area affected. Study-wide points: Scalp clonality decreased significantly with tofacitinib, and so did expanded CD8+ clones among the top 100.

Treatment here: oral pan-JAK inhibitor, 5-10 mg twice daily. Lesional scalp tissue (obtained by punch biopsy) and peripheral blood were collected from alopecia areata patients. PBMC-derived CD4+ and CD8+ T cells were sorted. The authors extracted RNA and reverse transcribed it into cDNA as the sequencing template. Profiling relied on immunoSEQ multiplex PCR, and the TCRdb table lists in-frame clones only, not all of them. The data contain under 150,000 clones, around 54% of them seen just once; the ten biggest clones take up around 3.4%. This clone was seen a handful of times. Its target is unknown. The germline V gene has CDR1 SGHNT and CDR2 YYREEE (reference sequence). Trimming at V came to 0 bases and at J to 2 bases, leaving 4 bases not matched to a gene. The CDR3 consists of 15 residues.

The source is a human donor with alopecia areata. This chain joins TRBV5-4 and TRBJ2-5; 7 bases agree with TRBD1. Here the sequenced sample was CD4+ T cells sorted from blood, taken at week 24, from a patient treated with tofacitinib. The CDR3 sequence: CASSLASGQQETQYF. The CDR3 DNA reads as TGTGCCAGCAGCTTGGCATCGGGACAGCAAGAGACCCAGTACTTC.